This T cell receptor beta chain was captured in a study of control samples from healthy donors and cancer patients. Produced via immunoSEQ multiplex PCR; TCRdb's table is partial and in-frame only. The profile shows fewer than 150,000 clones, approximately 92% of them singletons. Trimming left V 4 bases short and J 4 bases short, with 7 bases between. The CDR3 consists of 13 residues. Germline assignment: CDR1 KGHDR and CDR2 SFDVKD. The TCR originated in a man in his late teens or twenties in good health. Material for sequencing was blood. The rearrangement joins TRBV24-1 to TRBJ2-1; D uncertain. As DNA, the CDR3 is TGTGCCACCAGTGAGGGCGTTTACAATGAGCAGTTCTTC. This sequence encodes CATSEGVYNEQFF.